This T cell receptor (beta chain) was captured in a study of T cell responses to AZD1222 COVID-19 vaccine. About the study: Samples with a second dose at about 4 or about 12 weeks were pooled together. The study's findings and limits: Donors, mostly white British, included more females; clonal diversity was possibly underestimated. Breadth and depth of Spike-specific TCRs rose after two AZD1222 doses. Only a handful of AZD1222 recipients, roughly 6 in all, had baseline seropositivity.

Germline V lookup: CDR1 MDHEN, CDR2 SYDVKM. V was cut by 1 base and J by 0 bases, with 10 bases left in between. The CDR3 has 16 amino acids. Points on this clone: What it recognizes is unknown.

Repertoires were generated with immunoSEQ multiplex PCR, while TCRdb's copy carries only in-frame clones and drops some. The sample carries approximately 190,000 clones, approximately 91% recorded once. The clonotype was recovered from an adult in good health. The rearrangement links TRBV28 to TRBJ1-3; D remains unclear. The sequencing used peripheral blood, collected on day 0 of AZD1222 vaccination. The CDR3 reads CASSLLPNLSGNTIYF. CDR3 coding DNA: TGTGCCAGCAGTTTATTGCCCAATCTCTCTGGAAACACCATATATTTT.